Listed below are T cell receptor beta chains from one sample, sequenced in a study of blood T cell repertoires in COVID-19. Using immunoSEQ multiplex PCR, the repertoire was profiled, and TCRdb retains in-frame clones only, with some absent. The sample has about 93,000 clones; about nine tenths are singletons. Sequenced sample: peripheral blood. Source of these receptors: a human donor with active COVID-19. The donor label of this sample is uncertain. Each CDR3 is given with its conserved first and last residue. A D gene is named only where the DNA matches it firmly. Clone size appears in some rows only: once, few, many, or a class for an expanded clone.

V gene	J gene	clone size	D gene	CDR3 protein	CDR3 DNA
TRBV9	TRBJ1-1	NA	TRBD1	CASSALTGVGTEAFF	TGTGCCAGCAGCGCCCTGACAGGGGTGGGCACTGAAGCTTTCTTT
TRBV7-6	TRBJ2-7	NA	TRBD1	CASSSRDRGPYEQYF	TGTGCCAGCAGCTCCCGGGACAGGGGTCCCTACGAGCAGTACTTC
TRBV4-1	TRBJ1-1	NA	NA	CASSQEGRAFVEAFF	TGCGCCAGCAGCCAAGAGGGCAGGGCCTTTGTAGAAGCTTTCTTT
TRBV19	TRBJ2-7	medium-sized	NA	CASSWGPSYEQYF	TGTGCCAGTAGTTGGGGCCCCTCCTACGAGCAGTACTTC
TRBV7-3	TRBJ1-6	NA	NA	CASSFGTANSPLHF	TGTGCCAGCAGCTTTGGGACTGCGAATTCACCCCTCCACTTT
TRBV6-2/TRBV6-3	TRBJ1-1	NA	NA	CASSFPGKEAFF	TGTGCCAGCAGTTTCCCCGGGAAAGAAGCTTTCTTT
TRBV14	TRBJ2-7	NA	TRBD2	CASSQGVPGLAGASSYEQYF	TGTGCCAGCAGCCAAGGAGTTCCGGGACTAGCGGGGGCTAGCTCCTACGAGCAGTACTTC
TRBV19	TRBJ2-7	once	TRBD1	CASSIGGQGLRSYEQYF	TGTGCCAGTAGTATTGGGGGACAGGGCCTGAGGTCCTACGAGCAGTACTTC
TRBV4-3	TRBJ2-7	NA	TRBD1	CASSQEKDRVEQYF	TGCGCCAGCAGCCAAGAAAAGGACAGGGTAGAGCAGTACTTC
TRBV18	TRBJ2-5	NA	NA	CASSPREFQETQYF	TGTGCCAGCTCACCCCGGGAGTTCCAAGAGACCCAGTACTTC
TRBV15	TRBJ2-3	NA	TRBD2	CATSRIRGGLSFNTQYF	TGTGCCACCAGCAGAATACGGGGGGGCCTCTCGTTCAATACGCAGTATTTT
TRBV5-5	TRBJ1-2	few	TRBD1	CASSNYDRAYGYTF	TGTGCCAGCAGCAATTATGACAGGGCTTATGGCTACACCTTC
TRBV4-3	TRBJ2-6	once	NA	CASSQVFVLRQGTSSGANVLTF	TGCGCCAGCAGCCAAGTTTTTGTTTTGAGGCAGGGGACCAGCTCTGGGGCCAACGTCCTGACTTTC
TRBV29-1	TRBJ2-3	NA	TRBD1	CSVEGGQGSTDTQYF	TGCAGCGTTGAAGGGGGACAGGGGAGCACAGATACGCAGTATTTT
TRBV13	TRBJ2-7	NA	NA	CASSLVQAGPYEQYF	TGTGCCAGCAGCTTAGTCCAGGCGGGTCCCTACGAGCAGTACTTC
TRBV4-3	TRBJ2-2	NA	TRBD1	CASSRQGAITGELFF	TGCGCCAGCAGCAGACAGGGGGCAATCACCGGGGAGCTGTTTTTT
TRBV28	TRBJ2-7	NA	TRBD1	CASSLGQGSYEQYF	TGTGCCAGCAGTTTGGGACAGGGAAGCTACGAGCAGTACTTC
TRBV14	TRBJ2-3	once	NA	CASSQDWQGRDTQYF	TGTGCCAGCAGCCAAGATTGGCAGGGAAGGGATACGCAGTATTTT
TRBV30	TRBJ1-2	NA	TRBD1	CAWNPDRDGYTF	TGTGCCTGGAACCCGGACAGGGATGGCTACACCTTC
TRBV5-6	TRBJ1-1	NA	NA	CASSYREVEAFF	TGTGCCAGCAGCTATCGCGAAGTTGAAGCTTTCTTT
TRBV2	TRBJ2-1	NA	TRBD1	CASSVQGQGVTEQFF	TGTGCCAGCAGTGTGCAGGGACAGGGGGTCACTGAGCAGTTCTTC
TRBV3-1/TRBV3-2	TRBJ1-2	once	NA	CASSQVSDRSNYGYTF	TGTGCCAGCAGCCAAGTTTCCGACAGATCTAACTATGGCTACACCTTC
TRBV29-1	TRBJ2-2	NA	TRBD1	CSATGVGNTGELFF	TGCAGCGCTACAGGGGTTGGAAACACCGGGGAGCTGTTTTTT
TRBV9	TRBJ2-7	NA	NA	CASSAASNSYEQYF	TGTGCCAGCAGCGCTGCTAGTAACTCCTACGAGCAGTACTTC
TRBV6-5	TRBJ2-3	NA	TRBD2	CASTSGGYADTQYF	TGTGCCAGCACTAGCGGGGGGTACGCAGATACGCAGTATTTT
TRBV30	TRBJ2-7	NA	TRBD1	CAWNLWTGPSSYEQYF	TGTGCCTGGAATCTATGGACAGGGCCAAGCTCCTACGAGCAGTACTTC
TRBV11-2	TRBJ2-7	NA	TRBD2	CASSLPSGGSYEQYF	TGTGCCAGCAGCTTACCTAGCGGGGGGTCCTACGAGCAGTACTTC
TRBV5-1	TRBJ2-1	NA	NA	CASSPSANSLGAEQFF	TGCGCCAGCAGCCCTTCTGCCAATTCGCTAGGCGCGGAGCAGTTCTTC
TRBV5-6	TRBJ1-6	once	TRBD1	CASSLVQGADLHF	TGTGCCAGCAGCTTGGTTCAGGGGGCGGACCTCCACTTT
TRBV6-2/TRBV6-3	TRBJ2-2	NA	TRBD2	CASSYTLAGITGELFF	TGTGCCAGCAGTTACACCCTAGCGGGGATCACCGGGGAGCTGTTTTTT
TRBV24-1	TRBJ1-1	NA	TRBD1	CATSDSPGQGKNTEAFF	TGTGCCACCAGTGATTCACCGGGACAGGGGAAGAACACTGAAGCTTTCTTT
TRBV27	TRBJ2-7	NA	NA	CASKNTVDYEQYF	TGTGCCAGCAAGAACACCGTTGACTACGAGCAGTACTTC
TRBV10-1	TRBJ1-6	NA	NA	CASSEGRNSYNSPLHF	TGCGCCAGCAGTGAGGGCAGGAACTCCTATAATTCACCCCTCCACTTT
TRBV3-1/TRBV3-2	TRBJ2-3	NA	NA	CASSQDRAASQYF	TGTGCCAGCAGCCAAGATCGCGCGGCCTCGCAGTATTTT
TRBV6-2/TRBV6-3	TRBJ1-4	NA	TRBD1	CASSYDRGNPVEKLFF	TGTGCCAGCAGTTACGACAGGGGCAATCCCGTCGAAAAACTGTTTTTT
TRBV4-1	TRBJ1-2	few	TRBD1	CASSQDPSTGGVYGYTF	TGCGCCAGCAGCCAAGACCCTTCGACAGGGGGAGTCTATGGCTACACCTTC
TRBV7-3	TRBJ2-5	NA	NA	CASSLGAQETQYF	TGTGCCAGCAGCTTAGGGGCACAAGAGACCCAGTACTTC
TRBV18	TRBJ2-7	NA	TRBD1	CASSPTRQGSYEQYF	TGTGCCAGCTCACCGACAAGACAGGGGTCCTACGAGCAGTACTTC
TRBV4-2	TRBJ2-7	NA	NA	CASSQDGTPSYEQYF	TGTGCCAGCAGCCAAGACGGGACACCGTCCTACGAGCAGTACTTC
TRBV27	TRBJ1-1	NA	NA	CASSPPGWTEAFF	TGTGCCAGCAGTCCCCCGGGTTGGACTGAAGCTTTCTTT
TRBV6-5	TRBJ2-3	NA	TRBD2	CASWRGGASDTQYF	TGTGCCAGCTGGCGCGGGGGGGCCTCAGATACGCAGTATTTT
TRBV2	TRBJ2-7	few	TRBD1	CASRSGQLFGEQYF	TGTGCCAGTCGGTCGGGACAGTTGTTCGGCGAGCAGTACTTC
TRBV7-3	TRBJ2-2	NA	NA	CASSKTRNTGELFF	TGTGCCAGCAGCAAAACTAGGAACACCGGGGAGCTGTTTTTT
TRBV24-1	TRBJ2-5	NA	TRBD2	CATSDLGGGPGETQYF	TGTGCCACCAGTGATCTAGGCGGGGGGCCCGGGGAGACCCAGTACTTC
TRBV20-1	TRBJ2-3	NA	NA	CSASRGGSRTDTQYF	TGCAGTGCTAGTAGGGGGGGGTCGCGCACAGATACGCAGTATTTT